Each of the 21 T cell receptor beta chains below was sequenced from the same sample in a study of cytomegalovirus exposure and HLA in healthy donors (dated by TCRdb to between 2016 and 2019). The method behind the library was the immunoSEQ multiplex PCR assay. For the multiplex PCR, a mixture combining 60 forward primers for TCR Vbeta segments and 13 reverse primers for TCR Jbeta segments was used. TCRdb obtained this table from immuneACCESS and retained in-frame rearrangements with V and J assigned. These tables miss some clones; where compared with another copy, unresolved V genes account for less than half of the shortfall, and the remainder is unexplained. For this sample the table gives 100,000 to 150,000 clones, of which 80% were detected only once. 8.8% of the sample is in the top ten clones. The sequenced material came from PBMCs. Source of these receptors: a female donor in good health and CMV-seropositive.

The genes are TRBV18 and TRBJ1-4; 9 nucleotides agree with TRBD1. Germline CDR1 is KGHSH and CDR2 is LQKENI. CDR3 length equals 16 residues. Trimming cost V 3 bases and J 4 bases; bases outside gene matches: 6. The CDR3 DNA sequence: TGTGCCAGCTCACCTTACAGGGGGCTGAGTAATGAAAAACTGTTTTTT. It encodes CASSPYRGLSNEKLFF.

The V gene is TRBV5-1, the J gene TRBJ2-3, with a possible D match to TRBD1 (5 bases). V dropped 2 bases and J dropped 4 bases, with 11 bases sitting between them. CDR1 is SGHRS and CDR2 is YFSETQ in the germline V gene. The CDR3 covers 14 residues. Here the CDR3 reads CASSLQANSDTQYF. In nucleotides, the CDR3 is TGCGCCAGCAGCTTACAGGCAAACTCAGATACGCAGTATTTT.

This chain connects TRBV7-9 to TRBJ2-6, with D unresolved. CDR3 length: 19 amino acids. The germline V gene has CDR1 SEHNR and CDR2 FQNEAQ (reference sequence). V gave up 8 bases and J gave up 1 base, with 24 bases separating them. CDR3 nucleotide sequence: TGTGCCAGCGGCGAGGCGGTGCCGGGTGGCCTGTCTGGGGCCAACGTCCTGACTTTC. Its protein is CASGEAVPGGLSGANVLTF. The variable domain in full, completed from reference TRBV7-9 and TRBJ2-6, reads DTGVSQNPRHKITKRGQNVTFRCDPISEHNRLYWYRQTLGQGPEFLTYFQNEAQLEKSRLLSDRFSAERPKGSFSTLEIQRTEQGDSAMYLCASGEAVPGGLSGANVLTFGAGSRLTVL.

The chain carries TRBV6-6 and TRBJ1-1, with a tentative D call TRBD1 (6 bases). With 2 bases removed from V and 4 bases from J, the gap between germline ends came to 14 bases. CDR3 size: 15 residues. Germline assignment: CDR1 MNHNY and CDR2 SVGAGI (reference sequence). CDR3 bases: TGTGCCAGCAGTTACACAGACAGGTCGGTCACTGAAGCTTTCTTT. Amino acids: CASSYTDRSVTEAFF.

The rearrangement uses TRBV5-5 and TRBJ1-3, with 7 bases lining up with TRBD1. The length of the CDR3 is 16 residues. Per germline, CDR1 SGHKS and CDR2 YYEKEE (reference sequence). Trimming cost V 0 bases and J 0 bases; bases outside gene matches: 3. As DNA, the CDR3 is TGTGCCAGCAGCTTGGTAGGGGGCCTCTCTGGAAACACCATATATTTT. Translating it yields CASSLVGGLSGNTIYF.

The CDR3, as DNA: TGTGCCAGCAGCCGGGACAGGGGGCGGAATCAGCCCCAGCATTTT. This sequence encodes CASSRDRGRNQPQHF. The rearrangement uses TRBV7-8 and TRBJ1-5; 12 bases are shared with TRBD1. V shed 5 bases, J shed 4 bases, and the junction held 3 bases outside the gene matches. The germline CDR1 and CDR2 sequences are SGHVS and FQNEAQ. The CDR3 spans 15 residues.

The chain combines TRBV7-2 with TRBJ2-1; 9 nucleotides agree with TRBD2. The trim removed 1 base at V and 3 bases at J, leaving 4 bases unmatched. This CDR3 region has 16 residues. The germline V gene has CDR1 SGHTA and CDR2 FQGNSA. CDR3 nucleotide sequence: TGTGCCAGCAGCTTAGGGGGCGGGGGGGGCTACAATGAGCAGTTCTTC. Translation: CASSLGGGGGYNEQFF. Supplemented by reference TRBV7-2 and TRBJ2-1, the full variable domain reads GAGVSQSPSNKVTEKGKDVELRCDPISGHTALYWYRQSLGQGLEFLIYFQGNSAPDKSGLPSDRFSAERTGGSVSTLTIQRTQQEDSAVYLCASSLGGGGGYNEQFFGPGTRLTVL.

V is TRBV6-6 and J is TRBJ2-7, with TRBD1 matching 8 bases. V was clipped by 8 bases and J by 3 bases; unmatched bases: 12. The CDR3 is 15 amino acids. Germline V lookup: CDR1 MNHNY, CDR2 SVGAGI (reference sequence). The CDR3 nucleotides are TGTGCCAGCCCTACGGGGGCAGGGGGCATCTACGAGCAGTACTTC. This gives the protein CASPTGAGGIYEQYF.

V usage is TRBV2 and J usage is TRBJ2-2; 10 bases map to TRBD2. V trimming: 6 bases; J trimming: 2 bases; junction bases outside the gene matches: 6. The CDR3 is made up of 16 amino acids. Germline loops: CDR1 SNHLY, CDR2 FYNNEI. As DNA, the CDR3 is TGTGCCAGCAGATTAGCGGGGGGAGCTAACACCGGGGAGCTGTTTTTT. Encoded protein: CASRLAGGANTGELFF.

CDR3 nucleotides: TGTGCCAGCAGCGGACTGGGACACCAACTTTCTGGGGCCAACGTCCTGACTTTC. This gives the protein CASSGLGHQLSGANVLTF. This chain links TRBV9 with TRBJ2-6, with D maybe TRBD1 (6 bases). The CDR3 spans 18 residues. V was shortened by 3 bases and J by 1 base, with 17 bases between the two germline ends. CDR1 and CDR2 from the germline V gene are SGDLS and YYNGEE.

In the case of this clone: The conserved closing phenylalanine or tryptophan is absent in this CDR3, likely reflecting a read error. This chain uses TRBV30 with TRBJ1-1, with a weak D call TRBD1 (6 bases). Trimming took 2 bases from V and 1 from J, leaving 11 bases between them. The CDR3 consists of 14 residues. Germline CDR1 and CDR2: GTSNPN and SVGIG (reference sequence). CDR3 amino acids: CAWSRGTANTEAFL. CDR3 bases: TGTGCCTGGAGTAGGGGGACGGCGAACACTGAAGCTTTCCTT.

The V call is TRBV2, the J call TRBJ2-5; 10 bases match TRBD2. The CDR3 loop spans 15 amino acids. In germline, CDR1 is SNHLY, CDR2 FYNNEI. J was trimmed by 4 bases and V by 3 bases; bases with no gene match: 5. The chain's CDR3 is CASSDSGGRGETQYF. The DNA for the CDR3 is TGTGCCAGCAGTGATAGCGGGGGGCGGGGAGAGACCCAGTACTTC.

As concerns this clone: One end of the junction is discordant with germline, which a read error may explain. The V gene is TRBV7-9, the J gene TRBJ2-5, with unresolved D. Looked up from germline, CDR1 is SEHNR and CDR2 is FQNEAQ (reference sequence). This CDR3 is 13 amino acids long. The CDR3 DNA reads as TGTTCCAGCAGCTTTGGCGGAGAAGAGACCCAGTACTTC. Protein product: CSSSFGGEETQYF.

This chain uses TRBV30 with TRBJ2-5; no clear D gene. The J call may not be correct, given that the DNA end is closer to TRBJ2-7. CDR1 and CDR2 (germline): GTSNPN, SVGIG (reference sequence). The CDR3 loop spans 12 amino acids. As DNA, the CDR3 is TGTGCCTGGGCTCAATCCTCCTACGAGCAGTACTTC. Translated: CAWAQSSYEQYF.

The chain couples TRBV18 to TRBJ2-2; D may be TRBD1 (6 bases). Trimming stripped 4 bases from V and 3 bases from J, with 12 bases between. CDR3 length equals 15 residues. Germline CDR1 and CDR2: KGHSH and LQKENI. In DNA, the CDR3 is TGTGCCAGCTCACTGACAGGAAAGCACACCGGGGAGCTGTTTTTT. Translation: CASSLTGKHTGELFF.

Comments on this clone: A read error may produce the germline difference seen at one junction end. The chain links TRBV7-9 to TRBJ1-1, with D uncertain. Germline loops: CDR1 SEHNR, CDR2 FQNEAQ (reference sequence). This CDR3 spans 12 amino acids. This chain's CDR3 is CSSSLIFQVAFF. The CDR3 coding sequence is TGTTCCAGCAGCTTAATTTTTCAGGTAGCTTTCTTT.

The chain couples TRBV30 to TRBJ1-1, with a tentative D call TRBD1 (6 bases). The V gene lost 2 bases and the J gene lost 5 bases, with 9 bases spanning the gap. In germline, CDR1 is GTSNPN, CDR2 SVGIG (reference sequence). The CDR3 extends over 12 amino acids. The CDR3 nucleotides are TGTGCCTGGAGTCCCACAGGGACTGAAGCTTTCTTT. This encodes CAWSPTGTEAFF.

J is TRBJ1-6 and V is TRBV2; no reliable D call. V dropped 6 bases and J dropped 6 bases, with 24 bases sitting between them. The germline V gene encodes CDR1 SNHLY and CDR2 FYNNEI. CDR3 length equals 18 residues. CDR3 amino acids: CASSEYYIPLPRNSPLHF. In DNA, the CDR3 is TGTGCCAGCAGCGAGTACTACATACCTCTCCCTCGTAATTCACCCCTCCACTTT.

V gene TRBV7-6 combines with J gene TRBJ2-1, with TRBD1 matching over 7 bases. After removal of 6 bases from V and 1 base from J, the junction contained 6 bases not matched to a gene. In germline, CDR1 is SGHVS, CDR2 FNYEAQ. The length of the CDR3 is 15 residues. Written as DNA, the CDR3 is TGTGCCAGCAGTCGACAGGGTGGGTCCTACAATGAGCAGTTCTTC. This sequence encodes CASSRQGGSYNEQFF.

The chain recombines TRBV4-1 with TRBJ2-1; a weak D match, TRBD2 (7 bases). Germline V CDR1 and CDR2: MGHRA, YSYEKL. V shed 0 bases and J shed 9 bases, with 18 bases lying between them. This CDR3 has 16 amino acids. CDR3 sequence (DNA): TGCGCCAGCAGCCAAGATTTGGGGGGGGGCCTCGCTGAGCAGTTCTTC. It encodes CASSQDLGGGLAEQFF.

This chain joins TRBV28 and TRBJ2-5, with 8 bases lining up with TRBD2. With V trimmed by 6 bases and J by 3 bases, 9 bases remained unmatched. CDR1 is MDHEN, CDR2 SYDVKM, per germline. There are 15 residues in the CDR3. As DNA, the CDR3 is TGTGCCAGCAGCCATAGCGGGGTGAAGAAAGAGACCCAGTACTTC. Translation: CASSHSGVKKETQYF.